This T cell receptor (beta chain) was sequenced in a study of blood T cell repertoires in COVID-19. Looking at the study overall: From T cells, B-cell-depleted T cells, or PBMCs came the material, which was cDNA or gDNA.

Original processing notes: Estimation of nucleated cell counts relied on the amplification of reference gene primers. The method was immunoSEQ multiplex PCR; TCRdb's version includes in-frame clones alone and lacks a portion of them. V and J calls and clone size are given by that table; D and trimming were obtained from the DNA. The sample lists 50,000 or so clones; more than 75% were seen once. The germline V gene has CDR1 SNHLY and CDR2 FYNNEI. CDR3 length equals 14 residues. The V gene end was trimmed by 5 bases and the J gene end by 8 bases; junction bases not matched to a gene: 10. The sequencing input was peripheral blood. The clonotype was recovered from a woman of 80 years or more with acute or convalescent COVID-19. The chain couples TRBV2 to TRBJ1-2; 8 bases fit TRBD1. The CDR3 is CASSSQGGDVGYTF. CDR3 in DNA: TGTGCCAGCAGTTCACAGGGGGGAGACGTAGGCTACACCTTC.